The clone carrying this T cell receptor (beta chain) has only a few counts. Its antigen is currently unknown. This entry is derived from a study of T cell repertoires in cytomegalovirus infection. Study-wide context: The public TCR beta signatures pointed to both CMV infection and matching HLA type.

MiXCR, applied by TCRdb to the reads, yields one record per CDR3 protein. The sample lists approximately 390,000 distinct CDR3 sequences, roughly a third seen once, with 13% in the top ten. Study results and limitations: The ex vivo response showed dominance by HLA-C-restricted CMV-specific TCR beta clonotypes. Of the TCR beta families, the public ones yielded a cumulative frequency that identified carriers of CMV plus the relevant HLA.

The V segment lost 5 bases and the J segment 2 bases; nucleotides outside the gene matches: 5. The germline CDR1 and CDR2 sequences are SGHTA and FQGTGA. The CDR3 consists of 15 residues. Here the sequenced sample was cultured PBMCs, taken from culture after CMV antigen stimulation. The V and J genes are TRBV7-3 and TRBJ2-1; 8 nucleotides line up with TRBD2. This receptor was obtained from a human donor in good health (CMV status not recorded). Some clones in this sample may be carry-over from other donors' samples. The CDR3, as DNA: TGTGCCAGCAGCACCCCAGCGGGAGCCTACAATGAGCAGTTCTTC. It codes for CASSTPAGAYNEQFF.